One sample yielded the 9 T cell receptor beta chains listed below, sequenced in a study of OX40 agonist ivuxolimab in advanced cancers. Profiling relied on immunoSEQ multiplex PCR, and the TCRdb table lists in-frame clones only, not all of them. The sample has 100,000 to 150,000 clones, around 92% seen once. The specimen was CD4+ or CD8+ T cells sorted from blood, collected in a trial of the OX40 agonist ivuxolimab. The receptors here all came from an adult with an advanced solid tumor such as melanoma, head and neck, liver or kidney cancer.

The chain is built from TRBV10-3 and TRBJ2-7, with D perhaps matching TRBD2 (5 bases). The CDR3 covers 12 residues. Trimming cost V 7 bases and J 6 bases, with 13 bases left between them. Looked up from germline, CDR1 is ENHRY and CDR2 is SYGVKD. As DNA, the CDR3 is TGTGCCATCACCTCGGACTTGACCGAGCAGTACTTC. Translation gives CAITSDLTEQYF.

V usage is TRBV7-9 and J usage is TRBJ2-7; the match to TRBD1 covers 7 bases. There are 18 residues in the CDR3. After removal of 6 bases from V and 5 bases from J, the junction contained 22 bases not matched to a gene. CDR1 and CDR2 (germline): SEHNR, FQNEAQ (reference sequence). CDR3 DNA: TGTGCCAGCAGATTATACAGGGGCGAAACCCTAAGCGTCCACGAGCAGTACTTC. Protein: CASRLYRGETLSVHEQYF. The variable domain in full, with the rest retrieved from reference TRBV7-9 and TRBJ2-7, is DTGVSQNPRHKITKRGQNVTFRCDPISEHNRLYWYRQTLGQGPEFLTYFQNEAQLEKSRLLSDRFSAERPKGSFSTLEIQRTEQGDSAMYLCASRLYRGETLSVHEQYFGPGTRLTVT.

The V call is TRBV30, the J call TRBJ1-1; 7 bases map to TRBD1. The CDR3 is made up of 15 amino acids. Germline CDR1 is GTSNPN and CDR2 is SVGIG (reference sequence). The trim removed 1 base at V and 3 bases at J, leaving 8 bases unmatched. The CDR3 region is CAWSALGQIDTEAFF. The DNA for the CDR3 is TGTGCCTGGAGTGCGTTGGGACAGATAGACACTGAAGCTTTCTTT.

The chain uses TRBV2 and TRBJ2-3; TRBD1 agrees at 9 bases. CDR3 size: 15 residues. V gave up 4 bases and J gave up 6 bases; unmatched junction bases: 8. CDR1 and CDR2 (germline): SNHLY, FYNNEI. The CDR3 reads CASSAQGQGGDTQYF. Written as DNA, the CDR3 is TGTGCCAGCAGTGCCCAGGGACAGGGTGGGGATACGCAGTATTTT.

The chain couples TRBV28 to TRBJ1-5, with D uncertain. Germline V gene sequence: CDR1 MDHEN, CDR2 SYDVKM. The CDR3 loop spans 12 amino acids. V was cut by 3 bases and J by 7 bases, with 7 bases left in between. CDR3 protein: CASSLRYQPQHF. The CDR3, as DNA: TGTGCCAGCAGTTTGCGGTACCAGCCCCAGCATTTT.

The CDR3 is CAWSARQGLQYF. CDR3 nucleotide sequence: TGTGCCTGGAGTGCGAGACAGGGACTTCAGTACTTC. The chain has TRBV30 and TRBJ2-4; 7 nucleotides line up with TRBD1. The CDR3 is made up of 12 amino acids. Germline V gene data show CDR1 as GTSNPN and CDR2 as SVGIG (reference sequence). The ends lost 1 base at V and 11 bases at J; junction bases unmatched: 5.

V and J are TRBV28 and TRBJ2-6; 7 positions agree with TRBD1. V shed 7 bases and J 0 bases; nucleotides not matched to a gene: 6. Germline CDR1 is MDHEN and CDR2 is SYDVKM. The CDR3 runs to 16 residues. This CDR3 is CASTTGQLSGANVLTF. CDR3 nucleotides: TGTGCCAGCACCACGGGACAGCTCTCTGGGGCCAACGTCCTGACTTTC.

This clone was observed a single time. V is TRBV2 and J is TRBJ1-2, with no clear D. This CDR3 is 11 amino acids long. V was pared by 8 bases and J by 5 bases, with 9 bases between. CDR1 is SNHLY and CDR2 is FYNNEI in the germline V gene. CDR3 residues: CASGNTYGYTF. CDR3 nucleotides: TGTGCCAGCGGGAACACGTATGGCTACACCTTC.

The CDR3 nucleotides are TGTGCCAGCAGTTACGAAAGGGCAGGGTTTACCTACGAGCAGTACTTC. Its translation is CASSYERAGFTYEQYF. This chain connects TRBV6-6 to TRBJ2-7, with D possibly being TRBD1 (5 bases). Germline V gene lookup returns CDR1 MNHNY and CDR2 SVGAGI (reference sequence). This CDR3 is 16 amino acids long. V lost 2 bases and J lost 2, with 16 bases in between.